This TCR beta chain is from a study of early T cells in non-severe SARS-CoV-2 infection. On the study more broadly: Sequencing was performed on bulk RNA from unsorted whole blood, leaving chains unpaired.

Germline V gene lookup returns CDR1 SGHTA and CDR2 FQGNSA. The CDR3 covers 15 residues. Losses at the gene ends were 0 bases for V and 3 bases for J; bases not matched to a gene: 3. Overall study results and limits: Sequences matched to VDJdb favored anti-spike CD8 responses, while private and CD4 specificities were missed.

This clonotype has only a few counts. The antigen is not known. The TCR library protocol was used to attach unique molecular identifiers. These identifiers were attached to individual cDNA molecules. MiXCR was run by TCRdb on the 5' RACE reads, yielding one entry per CDR3 protein. The sample lists roughly 86,000 distinct CDR3 sequences, about 6.5% occurring once. This TCR derives from an adult who was a healthcare worker with PCR-confirmed SARS-CoV-2 infection or an uninfected control (not recorded which). What was sequenced was whole blood. This chain uses TRBV7-2 with TRBJ2-3; 7 nucleotides agree with TRBD2. CDR3 sequence: CASSLAAGRTDTQYF. The CDR3 nucleotides read TGTGCCAGCAGCTTAGCAGCGGGGAGAACAGATACGCAGTATTTT.